This entry describes one T cell receptor beta chain. The record originates from a study of cytomegalovirus exposure and HLA in healthy donors. This PCR relied on a set of 60 Vbeta primers and 13 Jbeta primers. TCRdb's copy holds only in-frame clones and misses some; the assay was immunoSEQ multiplex PCR. The sample includes about 120,000 clones, 10% of them seen just once. Germline V gene lookup returns CDR1 SGHRS and CDR2 YFSETQ. The CDR3 runs 16 residues. Trimming took 0 bases from V and 4 from J, leaving 14 bases between them. The specimen was PBMCs. This TCR was sampled from a woman between 18 and 29 years old in good health and CMV-seropositive. This chain uses TRBV5-1 with TRBJ1-5; D is unclear. CDR3 in DNA: TGCGCCAGCAGCTTGGATGGATCGGGAGTGAATCAGCCCCAGCATTTT. Encoded protein: CASSLDGSGVNQPQHF.